Sequencing of this T cell receptor (beta chain) was carried out in a study of cytomegalovirus exposure and HLA in healthy donors. The table came from immunoSEQ multiplex PCR; TCRdb's copy has only in-frame clones and leaves some out. The sample gives approximately 280,000 clones, 80% to 90% of which show up once; about 1% is in the top ten. This CDR3 contains 15 residues. The germline CDR1 and CDR2 sequences are MGHDK and SYGVNS. The ends were cut back, 6 bases at V and 0 bases at J, with 14 bases in the middle. The chain recombines TRBV25-1 with TRBJ1-1; D ambiguous. Material: PBMCs. The receptor was derived from a woman aged 18 to 35 in good health and CMV-seronegative. The CDR3 coding sequence is TGTGCCAGCAGACCGAGGGTAACCATGAACACTGAAGCTTTCTTT. The encoded protein is CASRPRVTMNTEAFF.